The sequence of this T cell receptor beta chain was determined in a study of blood T cell repertoires in COVID-19. The overall study: PBMCs, B-cell-depleted T cells, or T cells were the source of the cDNA or gDNA that made up the material.

This CDR3 comprises 13 residues. Germline V CDR1 and CDR2: SGHRS, YFSETQ. The V gene lost 3 bases and the J gene lost 3 bases, with 10 bases spanning the gap. This clone was seen once. Method: immunoSEQ multiplex PCR; TCRdb's copy keeps in-frame clones and lacks some. The sample records under 250,000 clones, about nine tenths being singletons. Sequenced material: peripheral blood. The TCR comes from a woman aged 60 to 75 with acute or convalescent COVID-19. The chain combines TRBV5-1 with TRBJ2-7; tentative D call: TRBD2 (6 bases). The CDR3 is CASSSGLGYEQYF. DNA for the CDR3: TGCGCCAGCAGCTCGGGACTTGGCTACGAGCAGTACTTC.